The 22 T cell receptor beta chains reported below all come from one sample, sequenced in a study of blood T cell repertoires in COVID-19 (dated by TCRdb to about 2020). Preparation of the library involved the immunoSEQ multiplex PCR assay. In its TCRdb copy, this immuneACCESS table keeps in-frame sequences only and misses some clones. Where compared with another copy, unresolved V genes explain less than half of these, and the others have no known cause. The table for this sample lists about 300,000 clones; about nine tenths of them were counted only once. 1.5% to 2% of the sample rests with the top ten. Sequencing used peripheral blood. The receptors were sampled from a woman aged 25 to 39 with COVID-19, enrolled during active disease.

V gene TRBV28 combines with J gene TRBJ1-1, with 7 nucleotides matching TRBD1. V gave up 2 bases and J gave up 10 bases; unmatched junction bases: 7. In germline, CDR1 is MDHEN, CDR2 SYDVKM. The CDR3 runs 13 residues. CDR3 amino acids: CASSLRRGLAAFF. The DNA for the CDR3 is TGTGCCAGCAGTTTACGTAGGGGGCTTGCAGCTTTCTTT. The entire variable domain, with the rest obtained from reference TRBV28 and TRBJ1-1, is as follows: DVKVTQSSRYLVKRTGEKVFLECVQDMDHENMFWYRQDPGLGLRLIYFSYDVKMKEKGDIPEGYSVSREKKERFSLILESASTNQTSMYLCASSLRRGLAAFFGQGTRLTVV.

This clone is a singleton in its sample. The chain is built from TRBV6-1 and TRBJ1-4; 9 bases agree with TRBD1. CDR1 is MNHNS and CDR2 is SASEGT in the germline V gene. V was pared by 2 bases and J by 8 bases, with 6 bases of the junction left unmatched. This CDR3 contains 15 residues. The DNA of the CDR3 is TGTGCCAGCAGTGAATTTACAGGGGGCCTCGAAAAACTGTTTTTT. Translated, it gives CASSEFTGGLEKLFF.

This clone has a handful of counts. In DNA, the CDR3 is TGTGCCAGCAGCTTTCGGACAGATAATCAGCCCCAGCATTTT. This gives the protein CASSFRTDNQPQHF. The V gene is TRBV7-2, the J gene TRBJ1-5; D is possibly TRBD1 (6 bases). The V gene lost 3 bases and the J gene lost 4 bases, with 10 bases spanning the gap. This CDR3 region has 14 residues. Looked up from germline, CDR1 is SGHTA and CDR2 is FQGNSA.

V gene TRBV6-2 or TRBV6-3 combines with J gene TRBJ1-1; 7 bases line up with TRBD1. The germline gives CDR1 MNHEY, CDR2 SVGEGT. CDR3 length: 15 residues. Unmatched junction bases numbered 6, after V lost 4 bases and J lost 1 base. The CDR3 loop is CASSFRGEQNTEAFF. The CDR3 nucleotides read TGTGCCAGCAGTTTCAGGGGGGAACAGAACACTGAAGCTTTCTTT.

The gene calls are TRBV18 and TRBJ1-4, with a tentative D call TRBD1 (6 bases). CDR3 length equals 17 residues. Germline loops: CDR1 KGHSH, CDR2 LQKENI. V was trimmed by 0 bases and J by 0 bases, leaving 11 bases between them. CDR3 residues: CASSPPAGVSTNEKLFF. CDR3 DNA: TGTGCCAGCTCACCACCCGCAGGGGTTTCAACTAATGAAAAACTGTTTTTT. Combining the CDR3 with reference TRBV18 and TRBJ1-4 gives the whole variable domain NAGVMQNPRHLVRRRGQEARLRCSPMKGHSHVYWYRQLPEEGLKFMVYLQKENIIDESGMPKERFSAEFPKEGPSILRIQQVVRGDSAAYFCASSPPAGVSTNEKLFFGSGTQLSVL.

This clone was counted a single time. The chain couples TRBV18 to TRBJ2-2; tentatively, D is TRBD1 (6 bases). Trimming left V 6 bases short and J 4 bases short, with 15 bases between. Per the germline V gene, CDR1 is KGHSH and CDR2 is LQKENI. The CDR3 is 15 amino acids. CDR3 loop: CASSTSGQPTGELFF. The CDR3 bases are TGTGCCAGCTCCACCAGTGGACAGCCCACCGGGGAGCTGTTTTTT.

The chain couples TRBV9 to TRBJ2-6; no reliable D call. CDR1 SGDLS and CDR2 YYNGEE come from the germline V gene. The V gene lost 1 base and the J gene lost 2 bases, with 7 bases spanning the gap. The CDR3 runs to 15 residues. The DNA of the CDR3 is TGTGCCAGCAGCGTATCTAACGCTGGGGCCAACGTCCTGACTTTC. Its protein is CASSVSNAGANVLTF.

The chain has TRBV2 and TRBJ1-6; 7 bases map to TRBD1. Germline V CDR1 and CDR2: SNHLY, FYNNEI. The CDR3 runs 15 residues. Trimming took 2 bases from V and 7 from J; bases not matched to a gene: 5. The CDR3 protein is CASSEMGTVNSPLHF. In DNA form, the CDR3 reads TGTGCCAGCAGTGAAATGGGGACAGTAAATTCACCCCTCCACTTT. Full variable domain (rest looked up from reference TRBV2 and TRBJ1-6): EPEVTQTPSHQVTQMGQEVILRCVPISNHLYFYWYRQILGQKVEFLVSFYNNEISEKSEIFDDQFSVERPDGSNFTLKIRSTKLEDSAMYFCASSEMGTVNSPLHFGNGTRLTVT.

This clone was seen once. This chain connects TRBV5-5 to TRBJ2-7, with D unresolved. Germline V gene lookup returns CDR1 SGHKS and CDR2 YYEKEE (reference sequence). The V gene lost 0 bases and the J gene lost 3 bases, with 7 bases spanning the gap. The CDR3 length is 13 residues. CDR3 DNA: TGTGCCAGCAGCTTGGCCCACGGCTACGAGCAGTACTTC. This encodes CASSLAHGYEQYF.

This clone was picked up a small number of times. DNA for the CDR3: TGTGCCAGCAGTGAGACAGGGGCAAAATACTACGAGCAGTACTTC. Protein sequence: CASSETGAKYYEQYF. The V call is TRBV6-1, the J call TRBJ2-7, with 8 positions matching TRBD1. The CDR3 loop spans 15 amino acids. V shed 3 bases, J shed 3 bases, and the junction held 7 bases outside the gene matches. Germline V gene data show CDR1 as MNHNS and CDR2 as SASEGT.

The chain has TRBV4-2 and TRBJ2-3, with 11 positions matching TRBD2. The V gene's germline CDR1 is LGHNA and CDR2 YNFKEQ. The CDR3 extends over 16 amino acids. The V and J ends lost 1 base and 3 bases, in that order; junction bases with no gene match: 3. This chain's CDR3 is CASSQALAGGTDTQYF. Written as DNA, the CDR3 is TGTGCCAGCAGCCAAGCCCTAGCGGGGGGAACAGATACGCAGTATTTT.

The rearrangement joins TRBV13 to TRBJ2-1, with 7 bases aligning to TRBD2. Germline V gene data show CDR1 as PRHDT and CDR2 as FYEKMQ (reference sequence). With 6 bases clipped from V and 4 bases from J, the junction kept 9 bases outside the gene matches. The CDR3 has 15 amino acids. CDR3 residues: CASRRRGGEYNEQFF. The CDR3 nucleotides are TGTGCCAGCAGGCGGCGCGGGGGAGAATACAATGAGCAGTTCTTC.

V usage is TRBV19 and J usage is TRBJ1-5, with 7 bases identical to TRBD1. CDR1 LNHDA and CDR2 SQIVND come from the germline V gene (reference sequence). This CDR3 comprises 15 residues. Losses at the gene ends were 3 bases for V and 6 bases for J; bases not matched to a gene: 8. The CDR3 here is CASSMYPTGSQPQHF. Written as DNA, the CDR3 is TGTGCCAGTAGTATGTACCCGACAGGGAGTCAGCCCCAGCATTTT.

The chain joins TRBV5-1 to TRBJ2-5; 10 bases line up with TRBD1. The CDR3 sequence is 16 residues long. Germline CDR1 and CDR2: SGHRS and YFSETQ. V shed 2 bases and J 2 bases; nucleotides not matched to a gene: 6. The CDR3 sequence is CASSFNTGQGQETQYF. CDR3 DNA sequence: TGCGCCAGCAGCTTTAATACGGGACAGGGGCAAGAGACCCAGTACTTC.

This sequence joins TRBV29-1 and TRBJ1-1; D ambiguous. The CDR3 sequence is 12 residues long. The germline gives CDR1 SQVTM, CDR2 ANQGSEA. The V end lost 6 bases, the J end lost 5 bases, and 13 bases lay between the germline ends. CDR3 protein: CSVEPGWTEAFF. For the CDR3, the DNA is TGCAGCGTGGAACCGGGGTGGACTGAAGCTTTCTTT.

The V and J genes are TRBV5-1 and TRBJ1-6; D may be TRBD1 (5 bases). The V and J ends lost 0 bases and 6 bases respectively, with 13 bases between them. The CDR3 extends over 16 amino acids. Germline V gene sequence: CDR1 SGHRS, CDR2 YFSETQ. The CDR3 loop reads CASSLGGVGGNSPLHF. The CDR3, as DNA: TGCGCCAGCAGCTTGGGGGGCGTGGGTGGTAATTCACCCCTCCACTTT.

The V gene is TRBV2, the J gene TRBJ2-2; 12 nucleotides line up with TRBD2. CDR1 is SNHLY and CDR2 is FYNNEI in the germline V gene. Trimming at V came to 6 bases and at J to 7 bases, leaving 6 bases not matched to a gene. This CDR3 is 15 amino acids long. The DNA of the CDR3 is TGTGCCAGCAGGCCCACTAGCGGGGGGAACGGGGAGCTGTTTTTT. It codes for CASRPTSGGNGELFF.

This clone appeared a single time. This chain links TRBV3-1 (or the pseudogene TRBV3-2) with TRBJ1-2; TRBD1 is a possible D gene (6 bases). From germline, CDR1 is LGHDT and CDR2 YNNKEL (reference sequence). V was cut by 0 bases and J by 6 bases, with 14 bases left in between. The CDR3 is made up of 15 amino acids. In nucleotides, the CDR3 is TGTGCCAGCAGCCAAGAACTGCCAGGGGTTCATGGCTACACCTTC. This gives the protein CASSQELPGVHGYTF.

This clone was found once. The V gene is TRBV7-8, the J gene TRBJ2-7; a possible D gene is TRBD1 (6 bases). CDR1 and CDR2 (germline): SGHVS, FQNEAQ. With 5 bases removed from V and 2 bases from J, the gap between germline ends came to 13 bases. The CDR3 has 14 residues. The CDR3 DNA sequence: TGTGCCAGCAGCACACGGACAGCAACCTACGAGCAGTACTTC. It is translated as CASSTRTATYEQYF.

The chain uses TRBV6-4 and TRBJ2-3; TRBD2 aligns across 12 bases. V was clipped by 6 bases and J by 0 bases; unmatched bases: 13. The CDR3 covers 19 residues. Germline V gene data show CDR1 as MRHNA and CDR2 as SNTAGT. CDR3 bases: TGTGCCAGCAGCCCACGCGGGGCTAGCGGGGGGGCTAGCACAGATACGCAGTATTTT. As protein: CASSPRGASGGASTDTQYF.

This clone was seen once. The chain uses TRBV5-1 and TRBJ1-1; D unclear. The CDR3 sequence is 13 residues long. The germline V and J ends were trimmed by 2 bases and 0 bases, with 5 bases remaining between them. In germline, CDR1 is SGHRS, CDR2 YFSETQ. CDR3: CASSFTVNTEAFF. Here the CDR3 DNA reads TGCGCCAGCAGCTTCACAGTGAACACTGAAGCTTTCTTT.

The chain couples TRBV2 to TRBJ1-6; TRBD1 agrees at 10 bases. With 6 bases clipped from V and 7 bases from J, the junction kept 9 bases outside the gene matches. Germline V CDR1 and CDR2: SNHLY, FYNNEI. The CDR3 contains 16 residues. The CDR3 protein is CASRPGTGAGNSPLHF. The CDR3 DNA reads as TGTGCCAGCAGACCCGGGACAGGGGCGGGGAATTCACCCCTCCACTTT. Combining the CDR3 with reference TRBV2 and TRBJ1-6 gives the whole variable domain EPEVTQTPSHQVTQMGQEVILRCVPISNHLYFYWYRQILGQKVEFLVSFYNNEISEKSEIFDDQFSVERPDGSNFTLKIRSTKLEDSAMYFCASRPGTGAGNSPLHFGNGTRLTVT.